This is a list of T cell receptor beta chains from one sample in a study of shared clonotypes between healthy human individuals. Profiling relied on immunoSEQ multiplex PCR, and the TCRdb table lists in-frame clones only, not all of them. In the table there are roughly 2.5 million clones, just over 90% of which are singletons. The sequenced material came from naive CD4+ T cells sorted from blood. These TCRs come from a man younger than 35 in good health. The CDR3 runs from the conserved cysteine through the conserved F or W. D genes are given only for firm matches. The listing skips clone size in some rows; elsewhere it reads once, few, many or a size class.

- TRBD1 TRBJ1-1 TRBV6-1 CASSRPTGGNMEAFF TGTGCCAGCAGCCGACCGACAGGGGGGAACATGGAAGCTTTCTTT
- - TRBJ1-4 TRBV6-1 CASSVSDWPEKLFF TGTGCCAGCAGTGTCTCTGACTGGCCCGAAAAACTGTTTTTT
- TRBD2 TRBJ2-1 TRBV10-3 CAISDGRDGNEQFF TGTGCCATCAGTGATGGGAGGGATGGCAATGAGCAGTTCTTC
- - TRBJ2-7 TRBV5-1 CASSLAPPGTASYEQYF TGCGCCAGCAGCTTGGCACCTCCCGGGACGGCCTCCTACGAGCAGTACTTC
once - TRBJ2-5 TRBV6-1 CASNHPVETQYF TGTGCCAGCAACCACCCAGTAGAGACCCAGTACTTC
- TRBD1 TRBJ2-1 TRBV11-3 CASSLDAGQGDEQFF TGTGCCAGCAGCTTAGATGCCGGACAGGGTGATGAGCAGTTCTTC
- TRBD2 TRBJ2-3 TRBV11-3 CASSPRRGAGDTQYF TGTGCCAGCAGCCCCCGGCGGGGGGCGGGAGATACGCAGTATTTT
- - TRBJ2-5 TRBV6-6 CASSYSRETQYF TGTGCCAGCAGTTACTCGCGCGAGACCCAGTACTTC
- - TRBJ2-6 TRBV6-4 CASSDEGSGANVLTF TGTGCCAGCAGTGACGAGGGCTCTGGGGCCAACGTCCTGACTTTC
- - TRBJ1-4 TRBV30 CAWRDGAAPNEKLFF TGTGCCTGGAGAGACGGGGCAGCCCCTAATGAAAAACTGTTTTTT
- TRBD1 TRBJ1-5 TRBV2 CASSKDRGPTQPQHF TGTGCCAGCAGTAAGGACAGGGGGCCTACACAGCCCCAGCATTTT
- TRBD2 TRBJ2-3 TRBV7-2 CASSSLAGEVDTQYF TGTGCCAGCAGCTCCCTAGCGGGAGAGGTAGATACGCAGTATTTT
- TRBD1 TRBJ1-4 TRBV27 CASSSRGLGNEKLFF TGTGCCAGCAGTTCTAGGGGGCTGGGTAATGAAAAACTGTTTTTT
- - TRBJ1-1 TRBV6-6 CASSSGQMNTEAFF TGTGCCAGCAGTTCAGGACAGATGAACACTGAAGCTTTCTTT
- - TRBJ1-2 TRBV10-3 CAIGDGTYGYTF TGTGCCATCGGGGACGGGACATATGGCTACACCTTC
- TRBD1 TRBJ2-3 TRBV5-1 CASSSGQGGDTQYF TGCGCCAGCAGCTCGGGACAGGGGGGAGATACGCAGTATTTT
- - TRBJ1-2 TRBV15 CATSRSLLLQDNYGYTF TGTGCCACCAGCAGGTCTTTACTTCTACAGGACAACTATGGCTACACCTTC
- TRBD1 TRBJ1-4 TRBV7-9 CASSGKQRTGTEKLFF TGTGCCAGCAGCGGCAAACAACGGACAGGGACTGAAAAACTGTTTTTT
- - TRBJ1-1 TRBV6-1 CASSEEPNTEAFF TGTGCCAGCAGTGAAGAACCTAACACTGAAGCTTTCTTT
once - TRBJ2-1 TRBV7-2 CASSPDNEQFF TGTGCCAGCAGCCCCGACAATGAGCAGTTCTTC
- TRBD1 TRBJ2-3 TRBV4-1 CASSPPDRVGTDTQYF TGCGCCAGCAGCCCCCCGGACAGGGTTGGCACAGATACGCAGTATTTT
once TRBD2 TRBJ2-4 TRBV6-1 CASNEGGVQYF TGTGCCAGCAACGAGGGAGGGGTTCAGTACTTC
- - TRBJ1-1 TRBV19 CASSIPNDRQNTEAFF TGTGCCAGTAGTATCCCCAACGACAGGCAGAACACTGAAGCTTTCTTT
- - TRBJ2-2 TRBV10-2 CASNKGVNTGELFF TGCGCCAGCAATAAGGGGGTGAACACCGGGGAGCTGTTTTTT
- - TRBJ1-2 TRBV2 CASRITGPGYGYTF TGTGCCAGCAGAATTACAGGGCCGGGGTATGGCTACACCTTC
- - TRBJ2-5 TRBV2 CASRVGGETQYF TGTGCCAGCCGCGTTGGAGGAGAGACCCAGTACTTC
- TRBD2 TRBJ2-5 TRBV10-3 CAIGGREALQETQYF TGTGCCATCGGCGGGCGGGAGGCCCTCCAAGAGACCCAGTACTTC